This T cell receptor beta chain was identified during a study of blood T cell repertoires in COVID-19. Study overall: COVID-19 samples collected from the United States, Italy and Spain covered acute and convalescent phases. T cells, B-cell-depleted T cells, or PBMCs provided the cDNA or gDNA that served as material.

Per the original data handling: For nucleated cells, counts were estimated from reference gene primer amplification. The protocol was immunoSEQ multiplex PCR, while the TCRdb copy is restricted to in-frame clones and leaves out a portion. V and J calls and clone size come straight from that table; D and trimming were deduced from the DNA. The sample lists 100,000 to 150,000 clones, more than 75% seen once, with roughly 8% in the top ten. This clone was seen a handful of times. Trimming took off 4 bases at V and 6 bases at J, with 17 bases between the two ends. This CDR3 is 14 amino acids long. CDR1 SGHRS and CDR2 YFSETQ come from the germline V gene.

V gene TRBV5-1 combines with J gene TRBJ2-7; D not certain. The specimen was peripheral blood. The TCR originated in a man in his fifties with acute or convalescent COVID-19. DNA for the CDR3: TGCGCCAGCAGCCACCCCCCAGGCCAACTCGAGCAGTACTTC. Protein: CASSHPPGQLEQYF.